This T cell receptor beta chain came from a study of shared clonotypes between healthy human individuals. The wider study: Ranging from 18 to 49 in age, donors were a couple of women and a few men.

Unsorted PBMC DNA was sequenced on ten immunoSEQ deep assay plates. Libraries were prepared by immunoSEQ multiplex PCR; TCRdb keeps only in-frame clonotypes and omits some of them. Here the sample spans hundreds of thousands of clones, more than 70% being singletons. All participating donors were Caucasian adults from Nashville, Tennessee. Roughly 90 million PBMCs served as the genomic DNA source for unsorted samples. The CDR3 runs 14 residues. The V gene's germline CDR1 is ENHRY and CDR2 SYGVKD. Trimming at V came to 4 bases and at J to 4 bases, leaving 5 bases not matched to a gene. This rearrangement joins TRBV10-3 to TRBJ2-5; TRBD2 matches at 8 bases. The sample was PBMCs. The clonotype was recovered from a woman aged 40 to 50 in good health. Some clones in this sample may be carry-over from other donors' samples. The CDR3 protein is CAISAGLAGETQYF. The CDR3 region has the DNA TGTGCCATCAGTGCGGGGCTAGCGGGAGAGACCCAGTACTTC.